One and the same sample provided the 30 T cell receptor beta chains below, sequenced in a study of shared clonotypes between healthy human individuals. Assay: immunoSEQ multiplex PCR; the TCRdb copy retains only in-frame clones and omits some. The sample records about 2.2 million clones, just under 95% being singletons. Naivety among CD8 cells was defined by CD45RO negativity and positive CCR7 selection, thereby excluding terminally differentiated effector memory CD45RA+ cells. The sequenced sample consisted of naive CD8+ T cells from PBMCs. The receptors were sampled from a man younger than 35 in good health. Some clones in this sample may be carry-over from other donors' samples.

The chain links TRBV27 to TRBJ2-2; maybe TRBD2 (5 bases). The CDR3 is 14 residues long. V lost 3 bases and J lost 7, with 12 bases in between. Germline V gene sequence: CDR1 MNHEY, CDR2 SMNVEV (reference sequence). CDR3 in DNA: TGTGCCAGCAGTTTCCGAGTAGGAGGCGGGGAGCTGTTTTTT. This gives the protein CASSFRVGGGELFF.

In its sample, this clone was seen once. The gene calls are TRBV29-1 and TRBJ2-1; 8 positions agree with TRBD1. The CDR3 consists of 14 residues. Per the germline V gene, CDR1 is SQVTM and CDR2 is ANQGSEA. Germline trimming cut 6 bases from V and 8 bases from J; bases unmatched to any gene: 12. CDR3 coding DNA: TGCAGCGTCAAGACCCGGACAGGGCGTCATGAGCAGTTCTTC. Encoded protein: CSVKTRTGRHEQFF.

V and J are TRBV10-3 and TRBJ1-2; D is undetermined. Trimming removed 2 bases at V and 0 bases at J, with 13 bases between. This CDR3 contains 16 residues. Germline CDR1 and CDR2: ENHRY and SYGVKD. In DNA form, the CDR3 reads TGTGCCATCAGTGAGAGCCTCGATTTGGCTAACTATGGCTACACCTTC. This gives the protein CAISESLDLANYGYTF.

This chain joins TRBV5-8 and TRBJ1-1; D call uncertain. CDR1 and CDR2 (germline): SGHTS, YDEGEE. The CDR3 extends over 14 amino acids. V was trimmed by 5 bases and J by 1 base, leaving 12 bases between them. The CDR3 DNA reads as TGTGCCAGCAGGGGCCAGAGCCGGAACACTGAAGCTTTCTTT. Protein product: CASRGQSRNTEAFF.

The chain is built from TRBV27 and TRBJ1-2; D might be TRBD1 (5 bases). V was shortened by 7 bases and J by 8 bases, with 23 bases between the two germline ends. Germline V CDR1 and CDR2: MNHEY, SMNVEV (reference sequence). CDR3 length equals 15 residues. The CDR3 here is CASKWQGSGSWGYTF. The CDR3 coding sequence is TGTGCCAGCAAATGGCAGGGCAGCGGGAGTTGGGGCTACACCTTC.

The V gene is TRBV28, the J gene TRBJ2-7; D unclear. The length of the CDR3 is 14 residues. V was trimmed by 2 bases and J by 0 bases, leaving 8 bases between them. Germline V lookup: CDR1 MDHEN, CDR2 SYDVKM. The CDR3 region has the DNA TGTGCCAGCAGTTTAGATTTGGCCTCCTACGAGCAGTACTTC. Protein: CASSLDLASYEQYF. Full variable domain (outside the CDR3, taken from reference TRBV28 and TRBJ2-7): DVKVTQSSRYLVKRTGEKVFLECVQDMDHENMFWYRQDPGLGLRLIYFSYDVKMKEKGDIPEGYSVSREKKERFSLILESASTNQTSMYLCASSLDLASYEQYFGPGTRLTVT.

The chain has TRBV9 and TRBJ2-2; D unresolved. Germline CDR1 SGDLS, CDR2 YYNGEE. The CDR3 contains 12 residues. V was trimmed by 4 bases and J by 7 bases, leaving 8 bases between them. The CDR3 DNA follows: TGTGCCAGCAGCTTGACCCGCGGGGAGCTGTTTTTT. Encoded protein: CASSLTRGELFF. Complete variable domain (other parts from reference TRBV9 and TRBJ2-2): DSGVTQTPKHLITATGQRVTLRCSPRSGDLSVYWYQQSLDQGLQFLIQYYNGEERAKGNILERFSAQQFPDLHSELNLSSLELGDSALYFCASSLTRGELFFGEGSRLTVL.

The DNA for the CDR3 is TGTGCCAGCAGCTACCAGGACAGTACGAACACCGGGGAGCTGTTTTTT. Translation gives CASSYQDSTNTGELFF. The chain is built from TRBV6-6 and TRBJ2-2; tentative D call: TRBD1 (6 bases). There are 16 residues in the CDR3. Germline CDR1 reads MNHNY; CDR2 reads SVGAGI (reference sequence). With 6 bases removed from V and 0 bases from J, the gap between germline ends came to 14 bases.

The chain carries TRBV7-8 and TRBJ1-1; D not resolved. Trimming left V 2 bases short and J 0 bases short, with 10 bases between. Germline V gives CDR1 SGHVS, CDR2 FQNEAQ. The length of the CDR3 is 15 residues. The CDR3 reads CASSLFEVVNTEAFF. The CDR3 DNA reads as TGTGCCAGCAGCTTATTCGAGGTCGTGAACACTGAAGCTTTCTTT. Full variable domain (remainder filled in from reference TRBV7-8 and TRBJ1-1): GAGVSQSPRYKVAKRGQDVALRCDPISGHVSLFWYQQALGQGPEFLTYFQNEAQLDKSGLPSDRFFAERPEGSVSTLKIQRTQQEDSAVYLCASSLFEVVNTEAFFGQGTRLTVV.

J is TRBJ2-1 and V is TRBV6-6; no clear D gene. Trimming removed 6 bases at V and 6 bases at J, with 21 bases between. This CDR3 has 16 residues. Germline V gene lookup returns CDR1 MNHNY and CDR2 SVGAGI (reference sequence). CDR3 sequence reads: CASSRPPSVTANEQFF. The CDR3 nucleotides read TGTGCCAGCAGCCGCCCGCCAAGCGTCACGGCCAATGAGCAGTTCTTC.

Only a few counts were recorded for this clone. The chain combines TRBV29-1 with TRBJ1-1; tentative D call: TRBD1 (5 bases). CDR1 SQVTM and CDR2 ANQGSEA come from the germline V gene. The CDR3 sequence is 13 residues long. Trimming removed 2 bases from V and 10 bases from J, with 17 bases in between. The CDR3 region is CSVEIGASAGAFF. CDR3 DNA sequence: TGCAGCGTTGAAATTGGGGCATCAGCGGGAGCTTTCTTT.

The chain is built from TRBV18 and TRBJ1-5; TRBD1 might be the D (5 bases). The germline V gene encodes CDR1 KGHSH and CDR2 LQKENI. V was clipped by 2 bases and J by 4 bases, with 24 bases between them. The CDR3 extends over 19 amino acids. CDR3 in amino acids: CASSPNKGLETDLNQPQHF. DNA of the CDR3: TGTGCCAGCTCACCAAATAAAGGTCTGGAGACAGACCTGAATCAGCCCCAGCATTTT.

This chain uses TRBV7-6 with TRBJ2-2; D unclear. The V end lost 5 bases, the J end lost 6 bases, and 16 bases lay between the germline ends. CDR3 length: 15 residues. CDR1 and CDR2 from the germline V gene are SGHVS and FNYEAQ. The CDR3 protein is CASSPLLRVAGELFF. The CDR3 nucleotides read TGTGCCAGCAGCCCTCTCCTCCGGGTGGCCGGGGAGCTGTTTTTT.

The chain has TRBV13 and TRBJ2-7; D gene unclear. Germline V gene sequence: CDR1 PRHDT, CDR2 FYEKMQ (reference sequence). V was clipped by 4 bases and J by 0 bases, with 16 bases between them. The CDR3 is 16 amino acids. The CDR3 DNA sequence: TGTGCCAGCAGCTCCCGAGGTGGCGGAAGCTCCTACGAGCAGTACTTC. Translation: CASSSRGGGSSYEQYF.

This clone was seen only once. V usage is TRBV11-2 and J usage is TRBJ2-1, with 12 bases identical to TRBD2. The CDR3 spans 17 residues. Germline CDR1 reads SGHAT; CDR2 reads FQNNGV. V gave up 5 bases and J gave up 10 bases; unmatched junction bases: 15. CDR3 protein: CASSRGPGLAGEREQFF. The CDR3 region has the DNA TGTGCCAGCAGCCGAGGCCCGGGACTAGCGGGCGAACGGGAGCAGTTCTTC. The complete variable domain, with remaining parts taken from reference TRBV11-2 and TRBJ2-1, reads EAGVAQSPRYKIIEKRQSVAFWCNPISGHATLYWYQQILGQGPKLLIQFQNNGVVDDSQLPKDRFSAERLKGVDSTLKIQPAKLEDSAVYLCASSRGPGLAGEREQFFGPGTRLTVL.

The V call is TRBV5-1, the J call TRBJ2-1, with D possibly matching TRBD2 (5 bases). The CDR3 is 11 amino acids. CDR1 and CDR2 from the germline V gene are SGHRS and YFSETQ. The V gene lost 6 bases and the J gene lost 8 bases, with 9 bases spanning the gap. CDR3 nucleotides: TGCGCCAGCACCTCCGGGGATGAGCAGTTCTTC. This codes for CASTSGDEQFF.

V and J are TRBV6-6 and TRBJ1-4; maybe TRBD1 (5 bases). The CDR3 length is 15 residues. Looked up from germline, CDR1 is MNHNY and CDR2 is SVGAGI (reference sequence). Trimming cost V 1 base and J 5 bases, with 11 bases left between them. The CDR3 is CASSYFSGANEKLFF. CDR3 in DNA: TGTGCCAGCAGTTACTTTTCCGGGGCGAATGAAAAACTGTTTTTT.

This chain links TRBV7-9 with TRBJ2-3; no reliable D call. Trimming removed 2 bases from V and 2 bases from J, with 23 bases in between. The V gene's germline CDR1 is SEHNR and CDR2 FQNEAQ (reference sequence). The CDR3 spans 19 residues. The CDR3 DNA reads TGTGCCAGCAGCTTAAAGGACCCACTCCCAGGAGTTGCCACAGATACGCAGTATTTT. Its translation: CASSLKDPLPGVATDTQYF.

DNA for the CDR3: TGTGCCAGCAGTTTAGTTAAGGGACAGCCCTTGACCTACGAGCAGTACTTC. Protein product: CASSLVKGQPLTYEQYF. The chain combines TRBV28 with TRBJ2-7; 7 bases are shared with TRBD1. CDR1 and CDR2 from the germline V gene are MDHEN and SYDVKM. The CDR3 loop spans 17 amino acids. The J segment lost 2 bases and the V segment lost 2 bases, leaving 12 bases of the junction unmatched.

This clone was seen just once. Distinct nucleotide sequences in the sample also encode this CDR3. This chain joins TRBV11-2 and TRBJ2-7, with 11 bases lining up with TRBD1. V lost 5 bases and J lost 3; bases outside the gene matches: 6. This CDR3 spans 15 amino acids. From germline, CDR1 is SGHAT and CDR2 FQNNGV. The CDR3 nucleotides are TGTGCCAGCAGCCCACCGGGACAGGGGGTCTACGAGCAGTACTTC. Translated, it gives CASSPPGQGVYEQYF.

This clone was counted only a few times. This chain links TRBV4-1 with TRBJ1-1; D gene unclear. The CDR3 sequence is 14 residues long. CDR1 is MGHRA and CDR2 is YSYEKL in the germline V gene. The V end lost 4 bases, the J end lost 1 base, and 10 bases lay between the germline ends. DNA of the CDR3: TGCGCCAGCAGCCCCGCCAGCGGGAACACTGAAGCTTTCTTT. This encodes CASSPASGNTEAFF.

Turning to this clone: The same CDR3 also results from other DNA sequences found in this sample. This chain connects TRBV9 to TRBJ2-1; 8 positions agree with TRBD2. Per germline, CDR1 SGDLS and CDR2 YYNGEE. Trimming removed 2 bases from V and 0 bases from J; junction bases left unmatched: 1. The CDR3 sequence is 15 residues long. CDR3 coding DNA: TGTGCCAGCAGCGTTAGCGGGGACTCCTACAATGAGCAGTTCTTC. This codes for CASSVSGDSYNEQFF.

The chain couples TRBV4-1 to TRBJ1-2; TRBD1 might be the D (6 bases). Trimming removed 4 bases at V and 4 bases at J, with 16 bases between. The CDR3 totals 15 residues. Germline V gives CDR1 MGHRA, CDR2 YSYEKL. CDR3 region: CASSPLTGTGYGYTF. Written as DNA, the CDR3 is TGCGCCAGCAGCCCTCTAACAGGGACGGGCTATGGCTACACCTTC.

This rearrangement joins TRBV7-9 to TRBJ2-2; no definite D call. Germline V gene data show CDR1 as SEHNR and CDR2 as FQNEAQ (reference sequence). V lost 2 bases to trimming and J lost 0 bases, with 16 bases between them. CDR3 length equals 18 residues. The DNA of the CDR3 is TGTGCCAGCAGCTTAACCGTATCTCCCGGGTCGAACACCGGGGAGCTGTTTTTT. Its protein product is CASSLTVSPGSNTGELFF.

CDR3 bases: TGTGCCAGCAGGTCGAGTCCCGATACGCAGTATTTT. Translation gives CASRSSPDTQYF. This chain uses TRBV9 with TRBJ2-3; D is uncertain. In germline, CDR1 is SGDLS, CDR2 YYNGEE. CDR3 length: 12 residues. V lost 5 bases and J 6 bases, leaving 10 bases between the germline ends.

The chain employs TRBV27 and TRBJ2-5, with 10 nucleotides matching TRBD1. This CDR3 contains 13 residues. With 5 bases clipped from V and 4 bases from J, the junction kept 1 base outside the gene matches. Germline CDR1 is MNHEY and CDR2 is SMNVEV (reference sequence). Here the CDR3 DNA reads TGTGCCAGCAGTGACAGGGGGCTAGAGACCCAGTACTTC. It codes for CASSDRGLETQYF.

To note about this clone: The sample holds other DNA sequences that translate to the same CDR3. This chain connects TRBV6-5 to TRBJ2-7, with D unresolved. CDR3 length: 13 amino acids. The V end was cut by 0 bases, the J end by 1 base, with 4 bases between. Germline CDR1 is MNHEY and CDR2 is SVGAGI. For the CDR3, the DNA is TGTGCCAGCAGTTACTCGGGTTCCTACGAGCAGTACTTC. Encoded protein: CASSYSGSYEQYF.

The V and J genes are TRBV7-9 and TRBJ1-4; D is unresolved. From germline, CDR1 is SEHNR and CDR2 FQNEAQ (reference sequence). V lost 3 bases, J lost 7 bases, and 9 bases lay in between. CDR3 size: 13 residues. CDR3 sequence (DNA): TGTGCCAGCAGCTTGGCTGATAGTGAAAAACTGTTTTTT. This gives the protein CASSLADSEKLFF.

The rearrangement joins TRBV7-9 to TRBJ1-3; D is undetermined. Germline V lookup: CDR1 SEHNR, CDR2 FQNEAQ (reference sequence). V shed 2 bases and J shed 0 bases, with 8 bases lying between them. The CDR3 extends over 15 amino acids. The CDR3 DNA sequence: TGTGCCAGCAGCTTATCCAGTTACTCTGGAAACACCATATATTTT. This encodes CASSLSSYSGNTIYF. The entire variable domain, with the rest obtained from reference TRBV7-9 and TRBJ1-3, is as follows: DTGVSQNPRHKITKRGQNVTFRCDPISEHNRLYWYRQTLGQGPEFLTYFQNEAQLEKSRLLSDRFSAERPKGSFSTLEIQRTEQGDSAMYLCASSLSSYSGNTIYFGEGSWLTVV.

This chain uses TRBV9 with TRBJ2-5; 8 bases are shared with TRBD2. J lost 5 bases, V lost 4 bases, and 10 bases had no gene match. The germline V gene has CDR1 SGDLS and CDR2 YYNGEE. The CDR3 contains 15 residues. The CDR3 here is CASSPPPAGGETQYF. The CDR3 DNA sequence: TGTGCCAGCAGCCCCCCCCCTGCGGGAGGTGAGACCCAGTACTTC.